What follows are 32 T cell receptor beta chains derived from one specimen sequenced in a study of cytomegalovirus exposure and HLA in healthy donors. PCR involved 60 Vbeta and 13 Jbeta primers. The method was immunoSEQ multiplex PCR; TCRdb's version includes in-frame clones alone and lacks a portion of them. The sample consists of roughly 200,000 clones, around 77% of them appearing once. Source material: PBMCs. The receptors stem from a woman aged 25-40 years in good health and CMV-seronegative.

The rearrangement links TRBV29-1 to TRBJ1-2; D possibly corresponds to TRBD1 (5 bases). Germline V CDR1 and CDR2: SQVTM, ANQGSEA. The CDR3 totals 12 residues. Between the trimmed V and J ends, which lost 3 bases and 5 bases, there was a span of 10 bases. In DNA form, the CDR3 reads TGCAGCGTTGACAGGGCCCTATATGGCTACACCTTC. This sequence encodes CSVDRALYGYTF.

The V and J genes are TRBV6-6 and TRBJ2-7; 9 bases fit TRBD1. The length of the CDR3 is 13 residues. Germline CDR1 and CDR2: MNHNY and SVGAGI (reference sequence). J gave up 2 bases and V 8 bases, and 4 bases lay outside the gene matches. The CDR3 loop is CASGWDRAYEQYF. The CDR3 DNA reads TGTGCCAGCGGATGGGACAGGGCCTACGAGCAGTACTTC.

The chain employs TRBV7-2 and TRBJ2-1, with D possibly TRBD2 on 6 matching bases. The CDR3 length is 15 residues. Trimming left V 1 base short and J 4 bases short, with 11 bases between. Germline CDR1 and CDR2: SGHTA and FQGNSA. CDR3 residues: CASSLVRDAYNEQFF. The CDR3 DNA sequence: TGTGCCAGCAGCTTAGTGCGGGATGCGTACAATGAGCAGTTCTTC.

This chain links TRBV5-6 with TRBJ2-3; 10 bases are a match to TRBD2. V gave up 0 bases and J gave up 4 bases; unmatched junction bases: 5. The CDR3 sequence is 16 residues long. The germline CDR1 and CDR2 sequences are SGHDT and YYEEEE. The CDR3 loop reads CASSLGLAGPPDTQYF. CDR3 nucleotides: TGTGCCAGCAGCTTGGGACTAGCGGGCCCCCCAGATACGCAGTATTTT.

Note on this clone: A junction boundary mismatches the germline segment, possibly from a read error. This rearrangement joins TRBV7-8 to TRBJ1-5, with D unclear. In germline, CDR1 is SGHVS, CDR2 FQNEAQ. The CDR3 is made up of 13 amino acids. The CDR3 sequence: CASSLRIGTARYF. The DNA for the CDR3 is TGTGCCAGCAGCTTACGGATCGGAACAGCCAGGTATTTT.

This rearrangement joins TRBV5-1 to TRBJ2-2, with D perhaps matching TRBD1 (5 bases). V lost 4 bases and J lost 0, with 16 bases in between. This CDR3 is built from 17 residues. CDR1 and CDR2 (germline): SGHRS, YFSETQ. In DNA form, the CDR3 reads TGCGCCAGCAGCCGAGACAGCAGGGTTGCGAACACCGGGGAGCTGTTTTTT. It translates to CASSRDSRVANTGELFF. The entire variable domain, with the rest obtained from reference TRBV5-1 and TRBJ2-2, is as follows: KAGVTQTPRYLIKTRGQQVTLSCSPISGHRSVSWYQQTPGQGLQFLFEYFSETQRNKGNFPGRFSGRQFSNSRSEMNVSTLELGDSALYLCASSRDSRVANTGELFFGEGSRLTVL.

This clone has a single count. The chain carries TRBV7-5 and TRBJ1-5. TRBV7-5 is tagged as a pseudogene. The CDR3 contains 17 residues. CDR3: CARSLFGRTVSNQPQHF. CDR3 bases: TGTGCCAGAAGCTTATTTGGTAGAACGGTTAGCAATCAGCCCCAGCATTTT.

The CDR3 nucleotides read TGTGCCAGCAGTCAATACAGGGTGGGAAACGAGCAGTACTTC. Amino acids: CASSQYRVGNEQYF. This chain links TRBV6-6 with TRBJ2-7; the D gene is possibly TRBD1 (6 bases). From germline, CDR1 is MNHNY and CDR2 SVGAGI (reference sequence). CDR3 length: 14 amino acids. Trimming cost V 5 bases and J 5 bases, with 16 bases left between them.

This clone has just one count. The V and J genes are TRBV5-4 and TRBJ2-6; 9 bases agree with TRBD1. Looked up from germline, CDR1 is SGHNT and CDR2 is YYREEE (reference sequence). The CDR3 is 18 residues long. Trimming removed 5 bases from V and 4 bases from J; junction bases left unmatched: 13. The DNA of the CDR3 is TGTGCCAGCAGTTCTCCGGGACAGGGCACGTTCGGGGCCAACGTCCTGACTTTC. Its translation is CASSSPGQGTFGANVLTF.

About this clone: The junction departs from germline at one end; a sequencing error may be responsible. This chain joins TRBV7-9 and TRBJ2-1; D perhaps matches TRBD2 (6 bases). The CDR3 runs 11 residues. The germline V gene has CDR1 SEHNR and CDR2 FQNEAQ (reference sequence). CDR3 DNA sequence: TGTTCCAGCAGCTTAGGGACTCTACAGTTCTTC. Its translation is CSSSLGTLQFF.

The CDR3 DNA reads TGTGCCAGCAGGTCATTCAGGGGCTCCTACGAGCAGTACTTC. The encoded protein is CASRSFRGSYEQYF. V usage is TRBV5-6 and J usage is TRBJ2-7, with a possible D match to TRBD1 (6 bases). Per the germline V gene, CDR1 is SGHDT and CDR2 is YYEEEE. This CDR3 region has 14 residues. The V and J ends lost 5 bases and 0 bases respectively, with 12 bases between them.

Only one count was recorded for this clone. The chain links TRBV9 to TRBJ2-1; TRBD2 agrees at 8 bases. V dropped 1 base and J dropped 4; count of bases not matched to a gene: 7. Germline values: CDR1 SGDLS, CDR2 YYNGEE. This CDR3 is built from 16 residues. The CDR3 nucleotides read TGTGCCAGCAGCGTACGGGGGGGGGCTTCGTACAATGAGCAGTTCTTC. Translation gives CASSVRGGASYNEQFF.

DNA for the CDR3: TGTGCCTGGTTCGGGGGGGCAGGCAACACAGATACGCAGTATTTT. Translation: CAWFGGAGNTDTQYF. The chain links TRBV30 to TRBJ2-3, with 8 nucleotides matching TRBD2. The germline V gene encodes CDR1 GTSNPN and CDR2 SVGIG (reference sequence). V was pared by 5 bases and J by 2 bases, with 9 bases of the junction left unmatched. The CDR3 runs 15 residues.

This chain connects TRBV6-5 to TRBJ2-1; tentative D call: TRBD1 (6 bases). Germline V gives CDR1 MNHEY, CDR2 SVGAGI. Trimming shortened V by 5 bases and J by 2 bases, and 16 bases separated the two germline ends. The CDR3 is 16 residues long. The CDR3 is CASSHYSGDPYNEQFF. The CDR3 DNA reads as TGTGCCAGCAGTCACTACTCAGGGGACCCCTACAATGAGCAGTTCTTC.

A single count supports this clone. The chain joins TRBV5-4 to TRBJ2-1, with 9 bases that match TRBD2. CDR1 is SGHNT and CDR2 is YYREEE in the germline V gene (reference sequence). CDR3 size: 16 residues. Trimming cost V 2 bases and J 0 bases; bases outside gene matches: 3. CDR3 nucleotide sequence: TGTGCCAGCAGCTTCCTAGCGGGGAGCTCCTACAATGAGCAGTTCTTC. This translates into CASSFLAGSSYNEQFF.

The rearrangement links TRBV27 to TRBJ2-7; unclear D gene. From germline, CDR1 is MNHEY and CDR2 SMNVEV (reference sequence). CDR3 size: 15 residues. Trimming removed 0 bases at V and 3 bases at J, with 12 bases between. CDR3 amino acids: CASSLSTAQVYEQYF. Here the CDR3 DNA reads TGTGCCAGCAGTTTATCGACGGCGCAGGTCTACGAGCAGTACTTC.

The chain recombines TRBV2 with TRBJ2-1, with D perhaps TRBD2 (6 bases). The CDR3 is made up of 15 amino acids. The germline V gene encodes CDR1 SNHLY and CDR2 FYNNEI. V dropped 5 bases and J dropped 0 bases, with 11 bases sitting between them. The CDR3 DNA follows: TGTGCCAGCAGTAGTCGGCGGGGCTCCTACAATGAGCAGTTCTTC. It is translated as CASSSRRGSYNEQFF. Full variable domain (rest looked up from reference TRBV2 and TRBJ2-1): EPEVTQTPSHQVTQMGQEVILRCVPISNHLYFYWYRQILGQKVEFLVSFYNNEISEKSEIFDDQFSVERPDGSNFTLKIRSTKLEDSAMYFCASSSRRGSYNEQFFGPGTRLTVL.

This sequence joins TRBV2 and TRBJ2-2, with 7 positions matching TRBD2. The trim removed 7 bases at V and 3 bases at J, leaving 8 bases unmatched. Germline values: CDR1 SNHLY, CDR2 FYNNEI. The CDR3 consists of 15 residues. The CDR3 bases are TGTGCCAGCACAAGCGGGGTGGGGGACACCGGGGAGCTGTTTTTT. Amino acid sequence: CASTSGVGDTGELFF.

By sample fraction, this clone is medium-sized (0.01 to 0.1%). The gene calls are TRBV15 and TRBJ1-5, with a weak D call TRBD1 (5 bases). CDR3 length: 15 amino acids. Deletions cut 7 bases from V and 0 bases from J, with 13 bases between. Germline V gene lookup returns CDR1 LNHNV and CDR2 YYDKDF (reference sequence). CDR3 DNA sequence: TGTGCCACCAATAACGGGGGGTATAGCAATCAGCCCCAGCATTTT. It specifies CATNNGGYSNQPQHF. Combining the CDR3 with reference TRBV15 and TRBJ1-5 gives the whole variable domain DAMVIQNPRYQVTQFGKPVTLSCSQTLNHNVMYWYQQKSSQAPKLLFHYYDKDFNNEADTPDNFQSRRPNTSFCFLDIRSPGLGDTAMYLCATNNGGYSNQPQHFGDGTRLSIL.

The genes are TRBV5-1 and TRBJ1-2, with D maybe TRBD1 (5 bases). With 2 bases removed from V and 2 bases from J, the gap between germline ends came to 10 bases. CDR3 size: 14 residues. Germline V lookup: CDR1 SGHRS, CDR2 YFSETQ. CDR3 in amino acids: CASSLDSLNYGYTF. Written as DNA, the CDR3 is TGCGCCAGCAGCTTAGACAGCTTAAACTATGGCTACACCTTC.

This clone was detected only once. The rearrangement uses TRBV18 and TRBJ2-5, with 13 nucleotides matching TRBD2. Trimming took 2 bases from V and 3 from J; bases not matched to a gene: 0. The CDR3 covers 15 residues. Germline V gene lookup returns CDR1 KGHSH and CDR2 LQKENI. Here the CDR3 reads CASSPGTSGEETQYF. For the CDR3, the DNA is TGTGCCAGCTCACCAGGGACTAGCGGGGAAGAGACCCAGTACTTC.

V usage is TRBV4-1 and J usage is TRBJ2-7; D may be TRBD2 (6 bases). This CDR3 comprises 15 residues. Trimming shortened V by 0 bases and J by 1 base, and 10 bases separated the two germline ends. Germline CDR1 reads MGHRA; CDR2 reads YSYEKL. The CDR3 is CASSQEYGTSYEQYF. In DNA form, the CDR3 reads TGCGCCAGCAGCCAAGAATACGGGACTTCCTACGAGCAGTACTTC.

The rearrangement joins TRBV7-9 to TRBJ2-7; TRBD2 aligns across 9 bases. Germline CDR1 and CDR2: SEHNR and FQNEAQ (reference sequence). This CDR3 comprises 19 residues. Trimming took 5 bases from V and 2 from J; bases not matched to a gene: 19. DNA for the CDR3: TGTGCCAGCAGCGACTCGTCTGGGCTGGCGGGAGGGCCGCCCTACGAGCAGTACTTC. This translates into CASSDSSGLAGGPPYEQYF.

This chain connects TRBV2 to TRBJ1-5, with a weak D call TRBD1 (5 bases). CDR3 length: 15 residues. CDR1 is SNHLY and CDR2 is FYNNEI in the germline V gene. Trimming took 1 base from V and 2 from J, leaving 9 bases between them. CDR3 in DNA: TGTGCCAGCAGTGAAGAGGGGTTAGGCAATCAGCCCCAGCATTTT. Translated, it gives CASSEEGLGNQPQHF.

The CDR3: CASSLTGLGGGETQYF. CDR3 nucleotides: TGCGCCAGCAGCTTAACAGGGTTAGGGGGCGGAGAGACCCAGTACTTC. The chain has TRBV5-1 and TRBJ2-5; 7 positions match TRBD1. V shed 2 bases, J shed 4 bases, and the junction held 11 bases outside the gene matches. The CDR3 spans 16 residues. From germline, CDR1 is SGHRS and CDR2 YFSETQ. Based on the CDR3 plus reference TRBV5-1 and TRBJ2-5, the full variable domain is KAGVTQTPRYLIKTRGQQVTLSCSPISGHRSVSWYQQTPGQGLQFLFEYFSETQRNKGNFPGRFSGRQFSNSRSEMNVSTLELGDSALYLCASSLTGLGGGETQYFGPGTRLLVL.

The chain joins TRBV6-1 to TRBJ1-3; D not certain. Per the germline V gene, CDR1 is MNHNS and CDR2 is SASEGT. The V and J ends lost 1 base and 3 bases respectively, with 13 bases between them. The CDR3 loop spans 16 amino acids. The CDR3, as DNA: TGTGCCAGCAGTGAAGGGGCATGGGCTGATGGAAACACCATATATTTT. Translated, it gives CASSEGAWADGNTIYF.

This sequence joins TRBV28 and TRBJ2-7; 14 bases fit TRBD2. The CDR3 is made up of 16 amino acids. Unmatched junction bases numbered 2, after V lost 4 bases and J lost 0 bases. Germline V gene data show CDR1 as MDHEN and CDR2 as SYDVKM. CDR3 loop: CASSWGTSGSSYEQYF. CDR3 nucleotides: TGTGCCAGCAGTTGGGGGACTAGCGGGAGCTCCTACGAGCAGTACTTC.

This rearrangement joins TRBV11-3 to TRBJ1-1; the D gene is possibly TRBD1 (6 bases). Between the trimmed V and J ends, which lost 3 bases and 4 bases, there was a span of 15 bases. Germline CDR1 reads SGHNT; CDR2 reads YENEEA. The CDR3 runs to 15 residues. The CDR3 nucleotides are TGTGCCAGCAGCTTTCGCGGGGGCGCGGGCACTGAAGCTTTCTTT. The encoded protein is CASSFRGGAGTEAFF.

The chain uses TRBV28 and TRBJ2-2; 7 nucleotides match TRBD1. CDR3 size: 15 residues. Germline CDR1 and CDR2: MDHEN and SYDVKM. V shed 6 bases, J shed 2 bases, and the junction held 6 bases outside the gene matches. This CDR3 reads CASRRTGHNTGELFF. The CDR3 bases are TGTGCCAGCAGGAGGACAGGCCATAACACCGGGGAGCTGTTTTTT.

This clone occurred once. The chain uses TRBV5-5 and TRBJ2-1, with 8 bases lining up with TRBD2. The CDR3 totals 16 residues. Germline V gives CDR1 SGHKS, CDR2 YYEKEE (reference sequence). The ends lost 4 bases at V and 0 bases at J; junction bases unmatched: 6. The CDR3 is CASSETGTSSYNEQFF. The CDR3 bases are TGTGCCAGCAGCGAAACGGGGACTAGCTCCTACAATGAGCAGTTCTTC.

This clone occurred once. The CDR3 reads CAWNREYTGELFF. CDR3 coding DNA: TGTGCCTGGAACAGGGAGTACACCGGGGAGCTGTTTTTT. This rearrangement joins TRBV30 to TRBJ2-2; weak D call: TRBD1 (6 bases). In germline, CDR1 is GTSNPN, CDR2 SVGIG (reference sequence). V was cut by 4 bases and J by 3 bases, with 9 bases left in between. This CDR3 region has 13 residues.

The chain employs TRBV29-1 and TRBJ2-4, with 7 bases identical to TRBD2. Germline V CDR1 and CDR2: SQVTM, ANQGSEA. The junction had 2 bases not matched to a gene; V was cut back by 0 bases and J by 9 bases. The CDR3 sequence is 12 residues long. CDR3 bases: TGCAGCGTTGAAGATTCGGGAGGCATTCAGTACTTC. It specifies CSVEDSGGIQYF.